The clone carrying this T cell receptor (beta chain) was counted only a few times. The CDR3 totals 17 residues. Trimming took off 4 bases at V and 1 base at J, with 20 bases between the two ends. CDR1 is DFQATT, CDR2 SNEGSKA, per germline (reference sequence). This sample is drawn from a study of blood T cells in healthy people across ages. A sample-barcoded 5' primer and a J-beta primer mix were used in a second PCR of about 6 to 11 cycles. One entry per CDR3 protein, called by TCRdb with MiXCR from the 5' RACE reads. The sample shows 730,000 or so distinct CDR3 sequences, roughly 47% of them seen only once.

V usage is TRBV20-1 and J usage is TRBJ1-5; D is possibly TRBD1 (5 bases). This TCR was sampled from a woman in her sixties or seventies in good health. Sequencing input: blood. The CDR3: CSATPYGGGWSNQPQHF. In nucleotides, the CDR3 is TGCAGTGCTACTCCATATGGGGGGGGATGGAGCAATCAGCCCCAGCATTTT.